This T cell receptor beta chain came from a study of blood T cell repertoires in COVID-19. The overall study: Donors in the United States, Italy and Spain gave samples during acute or convalescent COVID-19. Nucleic acid was either cDNA or gDNA, and it came from T cells, B-cell-depleted T cells, or PBMCs.

J lost 2 bases, V lost 0 bases, and 2 bases had no gene match. Germline lookup yields CDR1 MDHEN and CDR2 SYDVKM. The CDR3 is 16 amino acids. Per the original data handling: By means of reference gene primer amplification, nucleated cell counts were estimated. Assay: immunoSEQ multiplex PCR; the TCRdb copy retains only in-frame clones and omits some. Clone size and the V and J calls come from that table; the DNA yielded D and trimming. The sample lists 80,000 to 90,000 clones; around 82% were seen once. The chain recombines TRBV28 with TRBJ2-1; 9 bases map to TRBD1. What was sequenced was peripheral blood. This sequence originates from a woman aged 80 or over with COVID-19, enrolled during active disease. The CDR3 loop reads CASSLWDRGTYNEQFF. Written as DNA, the CDR3 is TGTGCCAGCAGTTTATGGGACAGGGGCACCTACAATGAGCAGTTCTTC.